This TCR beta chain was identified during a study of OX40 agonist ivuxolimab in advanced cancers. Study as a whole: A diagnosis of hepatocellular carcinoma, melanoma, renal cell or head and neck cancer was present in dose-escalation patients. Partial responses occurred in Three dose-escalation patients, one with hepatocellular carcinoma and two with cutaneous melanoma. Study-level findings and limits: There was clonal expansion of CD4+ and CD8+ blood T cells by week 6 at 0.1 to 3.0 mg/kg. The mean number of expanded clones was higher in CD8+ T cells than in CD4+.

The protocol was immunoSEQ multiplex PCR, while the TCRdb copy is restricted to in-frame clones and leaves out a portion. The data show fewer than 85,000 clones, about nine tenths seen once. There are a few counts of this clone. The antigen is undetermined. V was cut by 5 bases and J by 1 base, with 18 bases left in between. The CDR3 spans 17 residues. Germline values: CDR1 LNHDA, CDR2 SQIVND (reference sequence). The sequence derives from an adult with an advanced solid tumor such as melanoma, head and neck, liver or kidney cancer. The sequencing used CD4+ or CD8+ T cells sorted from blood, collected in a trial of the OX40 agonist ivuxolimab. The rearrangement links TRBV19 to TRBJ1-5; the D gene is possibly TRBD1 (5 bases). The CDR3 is CASSPSGLTSSNQPQHF. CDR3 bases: TGTGCCAGTAGTCCCTCGGGGCTAACCTCAAGCAATCAGCCCCAGCATTTT. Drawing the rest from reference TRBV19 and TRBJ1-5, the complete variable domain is DGGITQSPKYLFRKEGQNVTLSCEQNLNHDAMYWYRQDPGQGLRLIYYSQIVNDFQKGDIAEGYSVSREKKESFPLTVTSAQKNPTAFYLCASSPSGLTSSNQPQHFGDGTRLSIL.